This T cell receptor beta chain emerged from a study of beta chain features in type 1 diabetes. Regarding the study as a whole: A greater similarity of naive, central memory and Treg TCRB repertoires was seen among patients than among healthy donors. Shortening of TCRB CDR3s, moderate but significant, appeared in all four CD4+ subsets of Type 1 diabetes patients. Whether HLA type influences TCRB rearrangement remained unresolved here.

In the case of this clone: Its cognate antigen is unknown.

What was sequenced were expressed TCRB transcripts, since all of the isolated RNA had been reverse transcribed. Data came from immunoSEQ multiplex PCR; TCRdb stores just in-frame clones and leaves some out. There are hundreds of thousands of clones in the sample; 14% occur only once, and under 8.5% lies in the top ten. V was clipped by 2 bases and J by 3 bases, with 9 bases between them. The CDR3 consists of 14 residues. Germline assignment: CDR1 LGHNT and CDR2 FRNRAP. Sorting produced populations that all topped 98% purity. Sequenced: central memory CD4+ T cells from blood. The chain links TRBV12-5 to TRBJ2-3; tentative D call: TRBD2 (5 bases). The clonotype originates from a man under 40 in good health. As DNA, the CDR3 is TGTGCTAGTGGTTTGCCCACTAGGACAGATACGCAGTATTTT. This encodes CASGLPTRTDTQYF.